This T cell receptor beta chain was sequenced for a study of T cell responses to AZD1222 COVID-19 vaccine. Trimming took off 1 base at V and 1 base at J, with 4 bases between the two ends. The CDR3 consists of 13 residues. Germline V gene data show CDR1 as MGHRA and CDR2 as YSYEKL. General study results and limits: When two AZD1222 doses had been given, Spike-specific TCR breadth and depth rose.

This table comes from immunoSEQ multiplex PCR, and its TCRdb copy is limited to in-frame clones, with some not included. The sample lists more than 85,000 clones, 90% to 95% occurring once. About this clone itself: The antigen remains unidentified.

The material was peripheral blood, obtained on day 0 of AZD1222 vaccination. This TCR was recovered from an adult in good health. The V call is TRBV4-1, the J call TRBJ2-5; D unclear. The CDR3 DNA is TGCGCCAGCAGCCAAGGGATCCAAGAGACCCAGTACTTC. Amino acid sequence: CASSQGIQETQYF.